The clone carrying this TCR beta chain was recorded a few times. Its antigen is unidentified. This sample was taken from a study of cytomegalovirus exposure and HLA in healthy donors. Study-wide results and caveats: More than 15,000 TCR beta sequences were associated with HLA alleles at 0.05 false discovery rate in a later analysis.

The study ran its PCR with 60 Vbeta and 13 Jbeta primers. Clones were read by immunoSEQ multiplex PCR, and TCRdb kept only the in-frame ones, dropping some. The data hold 150,000 to 200,000 clones, with about 70% observed a single time. Germline V CDR1 and CDR2: SGHNT, YENEEA. The CDR3 loop spans 15 amino acids. Trimming cost V 5 bases and J 0 bases, with 8 bases left between them. Input material: PBMCs. The sequence was collected from a woman aged 40-49 years in good health and CMV-seropositive. The rearrangement links TRBV11-3 to TRBJ2-6, with no clear D. The CDR3 reads CASSPTGSGANVLTF. The CDR3 DNA reads TGTGCCAGCAGCCCCACGGGCTCTGGGGCCAACGTCCTGACTTTC.